A single sample gave rise to the 29 T cell receptor delta chains below, sequenced in a study of gamma-delta chains in newborns, infants, children. TCRdb re-called the reads through CATT. Of 8,500 to 13,000 delta-chain clones in the sample, about 3.5% were seen once. The sample taken for sequencing was blood. The receptors were sampled from a child who was a newborn, infant or young child, either healthy, febrile or measles-vaccinated (not recorded which).

The V gene is TRDV3, the J gene TRDJ1; D may be TRDD3 (6 bases). CDR1 and CDR2 (germline): TVYSNPD, GDNSRS (reference sequence). The V end was cut by 4 bases, the J end by 4 bases, with 16 bases between. The CDR3 is 13 amino acids. CDR3 loop: CASSIREFDKLIF. CDR3 bases: TGTGCCTCCTCGATACGCGAGTTCGATAAACTCATCTTT.

This clone was observed a few times. The same CDR3 also results from other DNA sequences found in this sample. The chain links TRDV2 to TRDJ3; 9 positions match TRDD3. V gave up 1 base and J gave up 2 bases; unmatched junction bases: 11. The CDR3 consists of 20 residues. CDR1 and CDR2 from the germline V gene are GEAIGNYY and EKD. CDR3 sequence (DNA): TGTGCCTGTGACACGATAACCCGGGGATACGTAACCTGGGACACCCGACAGATGTTTTTC. The encoded protein is CACDTITRGYVTWDTRQMFF.

This clone is medium-sized within its sample. The same CDR3 can be traced to other DNA sequences in this sample. CDR3 bases: TGTGCCTGTGACACCGTTAAGCCCGCTACTGGGGGATACGCCGTTCTCGATAAACTCATCTTT. Its translation: CACDTVKPATGGYAVLDKLIF. The genes are TRDV2 and TRDJ1, with 13 nucleotides matching TRDD3. Germline V gene lookup returns CDR1 GEAIGNYY and CDR2 EKD. CDR3 length: 21 amino acids. Germline trimming cut 0 bases from V and 4 bases from J; bases unmatched to any gene: 19.

This clone has only a few counts. The chain links TRDV3 to TRDJ1; no firm D call. The CDR3 sequence is 14 residues long. In germline, CDR1 is TVYSNPD, CDR2 GDNSRS (reference sequence). V shed 4 bases and J shed 0 bases, with 15 bases lying between them. CDR3: CACHLARYTDKLIF. CDR3 in DNA: TGTGCCTGCCACTTAGCCCGGTACACCGATAAACTCATCTTT. The variable domain in full, completed from reference TRDV3 and TRDJ1, reads CDKVTQSSPDQTVASGSEVVLLCTYDTVYSNPDLFWYRIRPDYSFQFVFYGDNSRSEGADFTQGRFSVKHILTQKAFHLVISPVRTEDSATYYCACHLARYTDKLIFGKGTRVTVEP.

V gene TRDV2 combines with J gene TRDJ3; D gene uncertain. Per germline, CDR1 GEAIGNYY and CDR2 EKD. The V gene lost 1 base and the J gene lost 0 bases, with 12 bases spanning the gap. This CDR3 is 18 amino acids long. CDR3 nucleotide sequence: TGTGCCTGTGACACGGGAGGGGCCCGCTCCTGGGACACCCGACAGATGTTTTTC. Residues: CACDTGGARSWDTRQMFF.

This clone is labeled as medium-sized. Within the sample, other DNA sequences also encode this same CDR3. The J gene is TRDJ3, the V gene TRDV2; 8 bases map to TRDD3. Trimming took 2 bases from V and 0 from J; bases not matched to a gene: 2. The CDR3 length is 17 residues. Germline V gives CDR1 GEAIGNYY, CDR2 EKD. The CDR3 is CACDNTGGSWDTRQMFF. The CDR3 nucleotides are TGTGCCTGTGACAATACTGGGGGCTCCTGGGACACCCGACAGATGTTTTTC.

The sample holds a few counts of this clone. The V gene is TRDV1, the J gene TRDJ1, with D possibly matching TRDD3 (6 bases). In germline, CDR1 is TSWWSYY, CDR2 QGS. This CDR3 is 20 amino acids long. Trimming pared 4 bases from V and 8 bases from J, leaving 35 bases between. CDR3 sequence (DNA): TGTGCTCTTGGGGGGCCAGGGCGCGCAGGAACTCACTGGGAGATACGGAAACTCATCTTT. Its protein product is CALGGPGRAGTHWEIRKLIF.

The CDR3 sequence: CALGEGGPPSRKGLATTAQLFF. For the CDR3, the DNA is TGTGCTCTTGGGGAAGGAGGTCCTCCCTCCCGAAAGGGATTAGCCACGACAGCACAACTCTTCTTT. The genes are TRDV1 and TRDJ2; D is perhaps TRDD3 (5 bases). Deletions cut 2 bases from V and 4 bases from J, with 32 bases between. CDR1 and CDR2 from the germline V gene are TSWWSYY and QGS. This CDR3 comprises 22 residues.

Points on this clone: A far larger clone is just one base off, so this is likely a read error. The V call is TRDV2, the J call TRDJ2; 10 nucleotides align to TRDD3. The CDR3 is 14 residues long. The ends lost 3 bases at V and 5 bases at J; junction bases unmatched: 2. Looked up from germline, CDR1 is GEAIGNYY and CDR2 is EKD. Here the CDR3 DNA reads TGTGCCTGTGACTTACTGGGGGATACAGCACAACTCTTCTTT. It yields the protein CACDLLGDTAQLFF.

The chain is built from TRDV2 and TRDJ3, with 8 bases fitting TRDD3. V shed 0 bases and J 4 bases; nucleotides not matched to a gene: 1. The germline CDR1 and CDR2 sequences are GEAIGNYY and EKD. The CDR3 is made up of 16 amino acids. CDR3 bases: TGTGCCTGTGACACCGTGGGGGATTGGGACACCCGACAGATGTTTTTC. Translated, it gives CACDTVGDWDTRQMFF.

This sequence joins TRDV1 and TRDJ1, with no clear D. This CDR3 is built from 12 residues. The germline gives CDR1 TSWWSYY, CDR2 QGS. The V end was cut by 4 bases, the J end by 0 bases, with 3 bases between. The CDR3 spells CALGGYTDKLIF. Here the CDR3 DNA reads TGTGCTCTTGGGGGCTACACCGATAAACTCATCTTT.

On this clone itself: At one boundary the junction diverges from the germline segment, which might be a read error. The same CDR3 arises from other DNA sequences in this sample as well. The genes are TRDV1 and TRDJ1; D might be TRDD3 (6 bases). The CDR3 is 21 amino acids. From germline, CDR1 is TSWWSYY and CDR2 QGS. The CDR3 nucleotides are TGCGCTCTTGGGGAACTTCCCCCGGGGTTTGTGGGGGGACCGTACACCGATAAACTCATCTTT. Protein product: CALGELPPGFVGGPYTDKLIF.

There are a few counts of this clone. This same CDR3 is encoded by further DNA sequences in the sample. The V and J genes are TRDV1 and TRDJ1; 10 bases line up with TRDD3. There are 22 residues in the CDR3. Germline CDR1 and CDR2: TSWWSYY and QGS. The trim removed 3 bases at V and 0 bases at J, leaving 22 bases unmatched. CDR3 sequence: CALGDTHFLKELLGDDTDKLIF. As DNA, the CDR3 is TGTGCTCTTGGGGATACCCATTTCCTAAAGGAACTACTGGGGGATGACACCGATAAACTCATCTTT.

This clone was observed a handful of times. For this DNA, TCRdb reports the protein of a much larger clone, which diverges at residue 3, most likely from a read error; the protein presented here is translated directly from the DNA. V usage is TRDV2 and J usage is TRDJ1, with TRDD3 identical over 9 bases. Germline V gene data show CDR1 as GEAIGNYY and CDR2 as EKD. There are 18 residues in the CDR3. The CDR3 protein is CARDTIPPHTGGSSKLIF. For the CDR3, the DNA is TGTGCCCGTGACACTATTCCACCGCATACTGGGGGAAGTAGTAAACTCATCTTT.

This clone has a handful of counts. The genes are TRDV1 and TRDJ2; possible D gene TRDD3, 6 bases. Germline CDR1 reads TSWWSYY; CDR2 reads QGS. This CDR3 is built from 23 residues. V was clipped by 1 base and J by 8 bases, with 38 bases between them. The CDR3 DNA is TGTGCTCTTGGGGAACCTCGTCCCGGGGGGACCCGTATTTTTATGGATCCGACGGCACAACTCTTCTTT. Protein product: CALGEPRPGGTRIFMDPTAQLFF.

The V call is TRDV1, the J call TRDJ1; D is ambiguous. Trimming cost V 5 bases and J 3 bases, with 25 bases left between them. The CDR3 is made up of 18 amino acids. Germline values: CDR1 TSWWSYY, CDR2 QGS. In nucleotides, the CDR3 is TGTGCTCTTGGGCCTTACCTCCCTCGCCGGGGCTACGCCGATAAACTCATCTTT. Its translation: CALGPYLPRRGYADKLIF.

This clone has a handful of counts. This may be a read error: a much more frequent sequence differs by one nucleotide. The chain links TRDV2 to TRDJ3; D call uncertain. This CDR3 has 19 residues. CDR1 and CDR2 (germline): GEAIGNYY, EKD. Trimming removed 0 bases at V and 0 bases at J, with 14 bases between. CDR3 amino acids: CACDTVQEDFSWDTRQMFF. The CDR3 coding sequence is TGTGCCTGTGACACCGTTCAGGAGGATTTCTCCTGGGACACCCGACAGATGTTTTTC.

This clone has a handful of counts. The genes are TRDV2 and TRDJ3, with 7 bases aligning to TRDD3. Losses at the gene ends were 2 bases for V and 0 bases for J; bases not matched to a gene: 9. Germline V gene data show CDR1 as GEAIGNYY and CDR2 as EKD. The length of the CDR3 is 19 residues. The CDR3 here is CACDNLGDPSSWDTRQMFF. As DNA, the CDR3 is TGTGCCTGTGACAATTTGGGGGACCCTAGCTCCTGGGACACCCGACAGATGTTTTTC.

The chain is built from TRDV1 and TRDJ1; 8 bases agree with TRDD3. The germline gives CDR1 TSWWSYY, CDR2 QGS. Trimming took 2 bases from V and 3 from J; bases not matched to a gene: 17. The CDR3 has 19 amino acids. DNA of the CDR3: TGTGCTCTTGGGGAAGATGTTCCTTGTGGGGGATGCGGTCCCGATAAACTCATCTTT. It specifies CALGEDVPCGGCGPDKLIF.

By share of the sample, this clone is medium-sized. The chain links TRDV2 to TRDJ3, with 7 bases identical to TRDD3. Germline values: CDR1 GEAIGNYY, CDR2 EKD. This CDR3 is built from 18 residues. V shed 0 bases, J shed 0 bases, and the junction held 4 bases outside the gene matches. CDR3 DNA: TGTGCCTGTGACACCGCTGGGGGGGTCTCCTGGGACACCCGACAGATGTTTTTC. Residues: CACDTAGGVSWDTRQMFF.

By sample share, this clone is medium-sized (0.01 to 0.1%). The chain couples TRDV2 to TRDJ1; no reliable D call. Trimming pared 5 bases from V and 2 bases from J, leaving 5 bases between. Germline V gene lookup returns CDR1 GEAIGNYY and CDR2 EKD. The CDR3 consists of 11 residues. The CDR3 DNA reads as TGTGCCTGTGGGAGGACCGATAAACTCATCTTT. As protein: CACGRTDKLIF.

The table lists this clone with a few counts. The DNA for the CDR3 is TGTGCCTGTGACACGGTAACTGGTTCCTGGGACACCCGACAGATGTTTTTC. Protein sequence: CACDTVTGSWDTRQMFF. The chain carries TRDV2 and TRDJ3; TRDD3 might be the D (5 bases). Germline-derived CDR1 and CDR2 are GEAIGNYY and EKD. This CDR3 is 17 amino acids long. The germline V and J ends were trimmed by 1 base and 1 base, with 10 bases remaining between them.

The J gene is TRDJ1, the V gene TRDV1; 8 bases map to TRDD2. V lost 1 base and J lost 1; bases outside the gene matches: 11. The germline V gene encodes CDR1 TSWWSYY and CDR2 QGS. This CDR3 region has 18 residues. The CDR3 protein is CALGEPVASYGVTDKLIF. As DNA, the CDR3 is TGTGCTCTTGGGGAACCCGTGGCTTCCTACGGAGTCACCGATAAACTCATCTTT.

The CDR3 coding sequence is TGTGCTCTTGGGGGTCGCATCCCCGATAAACTCATCTTT. This encodes CALGGRIPDKLIF. V usage is TRDV1 and J usage is TRDJ1; D uncertain. Germline V gene lookup returns CDR1 TSWWSYY and CDR2 QGS. This CDR3 spans 13 amino acids. V was cut by 4 bases and J by 3 bases, with 9 bases left in between.

Only a few counts were recorded for this clone. The chain carries TRDV2 and TRDJ3, with 8 positions matching TRDD3. CDR1 and CDR2 from the germline V gene are GEAIGNYY and EKD. With V trimmed by 3 bases and J by 0 bases, 6 bases remained unmatched. CDR3 length equals 18 residues. The CDR3, as DNA: TGTGCCTGTGACGTACTGGGGGGGAGCTCCTGGGACACCCGACAGATGTTTTTC. Its protein is CACDVLGGSSWDTRQMFF.

The sample holds one count of this clone. This may arise from a read error, as a much more abundant clone is one base away. The gene calls are TRDV1 and TRDJ2; possible D gene TRDD3, 5 bases. Since TCRdb gives no J gene, matching the DNA to germline was used here to assign it. Looked up from germline, CDR1 is TSWWSYY and CDR2 is QGS. CDR3 length: 19 amino acids. As DNA, the CDR3 is TGTGCTCTTGGGGAATCGGAAGCCGGTCGGGATGGTATGACGGCACAACTCTTCTTT. Its protein product is CALGESEAGRDGMTAQLFF.

The rearrangement links TRDV1 to TRDJ1; D is perhaps TRDD3 (6 bases). Germline CDR1 and CDR2: TSWWSYY and QGS. Trimming pared 0 bases from V and 2 bases from J, leaving 22 bases between. This CDR3 contains 19 residues. CDR3 in amino acids: CALGELGRGAGDLTDKLIF. CDR3 nucleotides: TGTGCTCTTGGGGAACTCGGTCGGGGGGCTGGGGACTTAACCGATAAACTCATCTTT.

This sequence joins TRDV1 and TRDJ1; 7 bases are a match to TRDD3. Trimming removed 9 bases from V and 4 bases from J; junction bases left unmatched: 20. From germline, CDR1 is TSWWSYY and CDR2 QGS. CDR3 length: 17 residues. The CDR3 loop is CALDLRLWGEGIDKLIF. CDR3 sequence (DNA): TGTGCTCTGGACCTACGGCTCTGGGGGGAAGGCATCGATAAACTCATCTTT.

This clone was seen only a few times. The CDR3 sequence is CACDAVMAGDTRDKLIF. The CDR3 nucleotides read TGTGCCTGTGACGCCGTTATGGCTGGGGATACCCGGGATAAACTCATCTTT. The chain joins TRDV2 to TRDJ1, with TRDD3 matching over 8 bases. The CDR3 has 17 amino acids. Germline-derived CDR1 and CDR2 are GEAIGNYY and EKD. The J segment lost 5 bases and the V segment lost 3 bases, leaving 16 bases of the junction unmatched.